These T cell receptor beta chains were read from a single sample in a study of T-cell reconstitution after alpha-beta-depleted transplantation in children. TCRdb re-derived calls from the PCR reads in MiXCR, one entry per CDR3 protein. Of roughly 400,000 distinct CDR3 sequences in the sample, over 20% were seen once. The sample in question was PBMCs from the stem cell graft donor, obtained from the stem cell graft. The receptors here all came from a human donor who donated a stem cell graft to a child with acute myeloid leukemia. The CDR3 runs from the conserved cysteine through the conserved F or W. A D gene is named only where the DNA matches it firmly. For some rows the clone size is stated as once, few or many, or as a class when expanded; others skip it.

d_call	v_call	j_call	clone_size	cdr3_aa	cdr3_nt
NA	TRBV6-1	TRBJ2-1	many	CASSRKPTYNEQFF	TGTGCCAGCAGTCGAAAGCCCACCTACAATGAGCAGTTCTTC
TRBD2	TRBV11-2	TRBJ2-7	NA	CASTTGTSGYEQYF	TGTGCCAGCACCACCGGGACTAGCGGCTACGAGCAGTACTTC
TRBD1	TRBV4-2	TRBJ1-2	NA	CASRHAGGNYGYTF	TGTGCCAGCAGACACGCAGGGGGAAACTATGGCTACACCTTC
NA	TRBV28	TRBJ2-3	few	CASSQGAAGDTQYF	TGTGCCAGCAGTCAAGGGGCCGCGGGAGATACGCAGTATTTT
NA	TRBV28	TRBJ2-6	few	CASRLSSGANVLTF	TGTGCCAGCAGATTGAGCTCTGGGGCCAACGTCCTGACTTTC
NA	TRBV29-1	TRBJ2-3	NA	CSVEGKYTDTQYF	TGCAGCGTTGAGGGGAAGTACACAGATACGCAGTATTTT
NA	TRBV28	TRBJ2-7	many	CASSQGRYEQYF	TGTGCCAGCAGTCAGGGACGGTACGAGCAGTACTTC
NA	TRBV29-1	TRBJ2-2	few	CSGRRSGGRGYTGELFF	TGCAGCGGGAGGCGTAGCGGAGGGCGGGGATACACCGGGGAGCTGTTTTTT
NA	TRBV7-3	TRBJ2-1	NA	CASSLGSWVEQFF	TGTGCCAGCAGCTTAGGGTCATGGGTGGAGCAGTTCTTC
TRBD2	TRBV7-2	TRBJ2-1	few	CASSPGLAGVVAEQFF	TGTGCCAGCAGCCCGGGACTAGCGGGAGTAGTCGCTGAGCAGTTCTTC
NA	TRBV30	TRBJ1-5	NA	CAWSGIGGNQPQHF	TGTGCCTGGAGTGGGATAGGAGGCAATCAGCCCCAGCATTTT
TRBD1	TRBV12-3/TRBV12-4	TRBJ1-5	NA	CASSNRGSNQPQHF	TGTGCCAGCAGCAACAGGGGTAGCAATCAGCCCCAGCATTTT
NA	TRBV6-9	TRBJ2-7	few	CASRLKGYRPLPYEQYF	TGTGCCAGCAGGCTAAAGGGATACAGGCCTCTTCCCTACGAGCAGTACTTC
TRBD2	TRBV13	TRBJ2-2	few	CASSSGLVSGELFF	TGTGCCAGCAGCTCGGGACTAGTGTCCGGGGAGCTGTTTTTT
NA	TRBV12-3/TRBV12-4	TRBJ2-1	few	CASSARELGEQFF	TGTGCCAGCAGCGCGAGAGAGCTTGGTGAGCAGTTCTTC
TRBD2	TRBV27	TRBJ2-3	NA	CASSSIWREGPTDTQYF	TGTGCCAGCAGTTCCATCTGGCGGGAGGGCCCCACAGATACGCAGTATTTT
NA	TRBV24-1	TRBJ2-5	NA	CATSDLTEETQYF	TGTGCCACCAGTGATTTGACGGAAGAGACCCAGTACTTC
TRBD1	TRBV28	TRBJ2-3	NA	CASINTGTGADTQYF	TGTGCCAGCATCAACACAGGCACAGGGGCAGATACGCAGTATTTT
TRBD1	TRBV12-3/TRBV12-4	TRBJ2-7	few	CASSSRQGSSYEQYF	TGTGCCAGCAGTTCCAGACAGGGGAGCTCCTACGAGCAGTACTTC
TRBD1	TRBV12-3/TRBV12-4	TRBJ2-1	few	CASRNRGRHNEQFF	TGTGCCAGCCGGAACAGGGGGCGACACAATGAGCAGTTCTTC
NA	TRBV6-5	TRBJ1-1	NA	CASSYSKGAMNTEAFF	TGTGCCAGCAGTTACTCGAAAGGAGCCATGAACACTGAAGCTTTCTTT
TRBD2	TRBV12-3/TRBV12-4	TRBJ2-7	many	CASGRGTSGYEQYF	TGTGCCAGTGGAAGGGGGACTAGCGGTTACGAGCAGTACTTC
NA	TRBV7-3	TRBJ2-1	NA	CASSSHRGDDEQFF	TGTGCCAGCAGCTCCCATCGGGGAGACGATGAGCAGTTCTTC
NA	TRBV12-3/TRBV12-4	TRBJ1-1	many	CASRVNTEAFF	TGTGCCAGCAGGGTGAACACTGAAGCTTTCTTT
NA	TRBV5-1	TRBJ1-1	NA	CASSGEHTEAFF	TGCGCCAGCAGTGGGGAGCACACTGAAGCTTTCTTT
NA	TRBV6-1	TRBJ2-3	many	CASRAGQTDTQYF	TGTGCCAGCCGGGCGGGGCAGACAGATACGCAGTATTTT
TRBD1	TRBV6-2/TRBV6-3	TRBJ2-5	NA	CASTDDRVGQETQYF	TGTGCCAGCACAGATGACAGGGTCGGCCAAGAGACCCAGTACTTC
TRBD1	TRBV29-1	TRBJ2-2	NA	CSVLRQGRAGELFF	TGCAGCGTTCTGCGACAGGGCAGGGCCGGGGAGCTGTTTTTT
NA	TRBV7-6	TRBJ2-3	NA	CASSLALTRWDTDTQYF	TGTGCCAGCAGCTTAGCCCTGACTAGGTGGGACACAGATACGCAGTATTTT
NA	TRBV4-2	TRBJ1-2	NA	CASSQDQSAVYGYTF	TGTGCCAGCAGCCAAGATCAGAGCGCGGTCTATGGCTACACCTTC
NA	TRBV12-3/TRBV12-4	TRBJ2-5	NA	CASSAGRRQTQYF	TGTGCCAGCAGTGCCGGACGGAGACAGACCCAGTACTTC
NA	TRBV7-9	TRBJ2-7	many	CASSPPPSYEQYF	TGTGCCAGCAGCCCCCCCCCTTCCTACGAGCAGTACTTC
NA	TRBV27	TRBJ2-5	NA	CASSLAEYQTQYF	TGTGCCAGTAGTTTAGCGGAGTACCAGACCCAGTACTTC
TRBD1	TRBV12-3/TRBV12-4	TRBJ1-3	few	CASRNYRGGSIYF	TGTGCCAGCAGAAATTACAGGGGAGGTTCCATATATTTT
TRBD2	TRBV15	TRBJ2-7	NA	CATSQERGPSYEQYF	TGTGCCACCAGCCAGGAGCGGGGTCCCTCCTACGAGCAGTACTTC
NA	TRBV6-5	TRBJ2-3	many	CASSYSTRGSDTQYF	TGTGCCAGCAGTTACTCGACACGCGGTTCAGATACGCAGTATTTT
TRBD2	TRBV7-9	TRBJ2-1	NA	CASSLPTGTISNEQFF	TGTGCCAGCAGCTTACCGACCGGGACTATATCCAATGAGCAGTTCTTC
NA	TRBV12-3/TRBV12-4	TRBJ1-6	NA	CASSLRGGISPLHF	TGTGCCAGCAGTTTGCGTGGTGGAATTTCACCCCTCCACTTT
NA	TRBV2	TRBJ2-2	NA	CASTQEGMGTGELFF	TGTGCCAGCACGCAGGAGGGCATGGGCACCGGGGAGCTGTTTTTT
TRBD1	TRBV20-1	TRBJ2-6	NA	CSARDQTGKGGANVLTF	TGCAGTGCTAGAGATCAGACAGGGAAAGGTGGGGCCAACGTCCTGACTTTC
TRBD2	TRBV20-1	TRBJ2-7	many	CSAPRSGRSYEQYF	TGCAGTGCTCCGAGGAGCGGGAGGTCCTACGAGCAGTACTTC
TRBD2	TRBV20-1	TRBJ2-3	many	CSVTPSGGYTDTQYF	TGCAGTGTCACACCTAGCGGCGGATACACAGATACGCAGTATTTT
NA	TRBV20-1	TRBJ2-1	NA	CSARIASYNEQFF	TGCAGTGCTAGAATTGCCTCCTACAATGAGCAGTTCTTC
TRBD1	TRBV20-1	TRBJ2-1	few	CSARDRWRQGANEQFF	TGCAGTGCTAGAGATCGCTGGAGACAGGGGGCCAATGAGCAGTTCTTC
NA	TRBV12-3/TRBV12-4	TRBJ1-1	NA	CASSLGQMGAEAFF	TGTGCCAGCAGCCTCGGACAGATGGGGGCTGAAGCTTTCTTT
NA	TRBV3-1	TRBJ1-5	NA	CASSQAGAGQPQHF	TGTGCCAGCAGCCAAGCAGGGGCTGGTCAGCCCCAGCATTTT